The rows below give T cell receptor beta chains drawn from one sample of a study of blood T cell repertoires in COVID-19. TCRdb's table, derived via immunoSEQ multiplex PCR, lists solely in-frame clones and lacks some. This sample has over 75,000 clones, with almost 80% found just once. Sample: peripheral blood. Every receptor here comes from a human donor in a cohort sampled during active COVID-19. The CDR3 runs from the conserved cysteine through the conserved F or W. D genes are given only for firm matches. Where a row states a size, it is once, few, many or the class of an expanded clone; other rows omit it.

CDR3aa | CDR3nt | v_gene | abundance | j_gene | d_gene
CASSNDRGAGAFF | TGTGCCAGCAGTAATGACAGGGGCGCTGGAGCTTTCTTT | TRBV6-5 | - | TRBJ1-1 | TRBD1
CASSPLGGNGYTF | TGCGCCAGCAGCCCCCTGGGAGGGAACGGCTACACCTTC | TRBV5-1 | - | TRBJ1-2 | -
CASSQDWRAFF | TGTGCCAGCAGCCAGGACTGGAGAGCTTTCTTT | TRBV28 | once | TRBJ1-1 | -
CASSFAGTGDTEAFF | TGTGCCAGTAGTTTCGCCGGGACAGGGGACACTGAAGCTTTCTTT | TRBV19 | - | TRBJ1-1 | TRBD1
CASSLGYSLSSATQYF | TGTGCCAGCAGCCTTGGTTACAGCCTCTCGTCGGCGACCCAGTACTTC | TRBV16 | - | TRBJ2-5 | -
CATSRDPSSGNTIYF | TGTGCCACCAGCAGAGACCCTAGCTCTGGAAACACCATATATTTT | TRBV15 | - | TRBJ1-3 | -
CAWSVSGLGEAFF | TGTGCCTGGAGTGTCTCTGGGCTGGGTGAAGCTTTCTTT | TRBV30 | few | TRBJ1-1 | -
CASSTQGAGNQPQHF | TGTGCCAGTAGTACACAGGGGGCGGGCAATCAGCCCCAGCATTTT | TRBV19 | - | TRBJ1-5 | TRBD1
CAISEGGQGYNEQFF | TGTGCCATCAGTGAGGGTGGTCAGGGATACAATGAGCAGTTCTTC | TRBV10-3 | few | TRBJ2-1 | -
CASVPGQGVNEQFF | TGTGCCAGCGTACCGGGACAGGGGGTCAATGAGCAGTTCTTC | TRBV19 | - | TRBJ2-1 | TRBD1
CASSPAGVNTGELFF | TGTGCCAGCAGCCCGGCGGGGGTCAACACCGGGGAGCTGTTTTTT | TRBV7-3 | - | TRBJ2-2 | TRBD2
CASSLGASGHQETQYF | TGTGCCAGCAGTTTAGGGGCTAGCGGACACCAAGAGACCCAGTACTTC | TRBV6-6 | - | TRBJ2-5 | TRBD2
CASSEARDYEQYF | TGTGCCAGCAGTGAAGCGCGGGACTACGAGCAGTACTTC | TRBV6-1 | - | TRBJ2-7 | -
CAISPGQSYGYTF | TGTGCCATCAGCCCGGGACAGAGCTATGGCTACACCTTC | TRBV10-3 | - | TRBJ1-2 | TRBD1
CAGPSLADNEQFF | TGTGCCGGACCATCACTAGCGGACAATGAGCAGTTCTTC | TRBV6-9 | - | TRBJ2-1 | TRBD2
CASASRQNEQFF | TGTGCCAGCGCTTCTCGACAAAATGAGCAGTTCTTC | TRBV9 | - | TRBJ2-1 | -
CASSFTGTSEKTQYF | TGCGCCAGCAGTTTCACCGGGACTAGCGAGAAGACCCAGTACTTC | TRBV5-1 | - | TRBJ2-5 | TRBD2
CATSTQGANRNTIYF | TGTGCCACCAGCACACAGGGGGCTAATAGAAACACCATATATTTT | TRBV15 | few | TRBJ1-3 | TRBD1
CASRPRIAGSTDTQYF | TGTGCCAGTAGACCCCGTATAGCGGGTAGCACAGATACGCAGTATTTT | TRBV19 | few | TRBJ2-3 | TRBD2
CASSGQEISPLHF | TGTGCCAGCAGCGGACAGGAGATTTCGCCCCTCCACTTT | TRBV2 | - | TRBJ1-6 | TRBD1
CAISEGQNSNQPQHF | TGTGCCATCAGTGAGGGACAGAATAGCAATCAGCCCCAGCATTTT | TRBV10-3 | many | TRBJ1-5 | -
CASSLEGGSSYEQYF | TGTGCCAGCAGCTTAGAGGGGGGAAGCTCCTACGAGCAGTACTTC | TRBV11-2 | once | TRBJ2-7 | -
CASRTTGSGYGYTF | TGTGCCAGCAGGACGACAGGTTCCGGCTATGGCTACACCTTC | TRBV2 | - | TRBJ1-2 | -
CATSEHRGLPDTQYF | TGTGCCACCAGTGAGCACAGGGGGCTCCCAGATACGCAGTATTTT | TRBV24-1 | - | TRBJ2-3 | TRBD1
CASSPNDRASGELFF | TGTGCCAGCAGCCCTAACGACAGGGCTTCGGGGGAGCTGTTTTTT | TRBV27 | - | TRBJ2-2 | TRBD1
CASSLAPGFTEAFF | TGTGCCAGCAGTTTGGCCCCAGGTTTCACTGAAGCTTTCTTT | TRBV28 | - | TRBJ1-1 | -
CASSDREVSWAQYF | TGTGCCAGCAGCGACAGGGAAGTGTCATGGGCCCAGTACTTC | TRBV6-5 | - | TRBJ2-5 | TRBD1
CASSPSAGELFF | TGTGCCAGCAGCCCTAGTGCCGGGGAGCTGTTTTTT | TRBV11-3 | - | TRBJ2-2 | -
CASSAGTGEDGYTF | TGCGCCAGCAGCGCCGGGACAGGGGAAGATGGCTACACCTTC | TRBV5-1 | - | TRBJ1-2 | TRBD1
CASSLANRETEAFF | TGTGCCAGCAGCTTGGCGAACAGGGAGACTGAAGCTTTCTTT | TRBV5-8 | - | TRBJ1-1 | -
CASSIDNNEQFF | TGCGCCAGCAGCATTGACAACAATGAGCAGTTCTTC | TRBV5-1 | - | TRBJ2-1 | -
CSAGENEQFF | TGCAGTGCCGGTGAAAATGAGCAGTTCTTC | TRBV20-1 | - | TRBJ2-1 | -
CASSLTSGTYNEQFF | TGTGCCAGCAGCTTGACTAGCGGGACGTACAATGAGCAGTTCTTC | TRBV5-6 | - | TRBJ2-1 | TRBD2
CASSLVFRFDPIWTSGGASDTQYF | TGCGCCAGCAGCTTGGTTTTCAGATTTGACCCGATTTGGACTAGCGGGGGGGCATCAGATACGCAGTATTTT | TRBV5-1 | - | TRBJ2-3 | TRBD2
CASSLFFEGVGEQYF | TGTGCCAGCAGTTTATTCTTCGAGGGAGTCGGCGAGCAGTACTTC | TRBV28 | - | TRBJ2-7 | -
CASSVSVIPTDTQYF | TGTGCCAGCAGCGTATCGGTTATACCTACAGATACGCAGTATTTT | TRBV9 | - | TRBJ2-3 | -
CASSLGSQAGVADTQYF | TGTGCCAGCAGTCTTGGTTCTCAAGCGGGAGTAGCAGATACGCAGTATTTT | TRBV2 | many | TRBJ2-3 | TRBD2
CASSLWESRETQYF | TGTGCCAGCAGCCTTTGGGAGAGCCGAGAGACCCAGTACTTC | TRBV14 | once | TRBJ2-5 | -
CATRGPSEKLFF | TGTGCCACCCGTGGCCCTTCTGAAAAACTGTTTTTT | TRBV19 | - | TRBJ1-4 | -
CASSSDWTNQPQHF | TGTGCCAGCAGTTCCGACTGGACAAATCAGCCCCAGCATTTT | TRBV6-6 | - | TRBJ1-5 | -
CASSSAGTGGLKTQYF | TGTGCCAGCAGTTCCGCCGGGACAGGGGGCTTAAAGACCCAGTACTTC | TRBV27 | - | TRBJ2-5 | TRBD1
CASSLQVQVYQETQYF | TGTGCCAGCAGCTTACAGGTTCAAGTTTACCAAGAGACCCAGTACTTC | TRBV11-2 | - | TRBJ2-5 | -
CASTRGGIEKLFF | TGTGCCAGCACTAGGGGGGGAATCGAAAAACTGTTTTTT | TRBV28 | - | TRBJ1-4 | -
CATSDPAGVETQYF | TGTGCCACCAGTGATCCGGCAGGGGTCGAGACCCAGTACTTC | TRBV24-1 | - | TRBJ2-5 | -
CASSFSGTAIRNSPLHF | TGTGCCAGCAGTTTTTCCGGGACAGCTATTCGAAATTCACCCCTCCACTTT | TRBV27 | - | TRBJ1-6 | TRBD1
CASRRGQSYEQYF | TGTGCCAGCAGGCGGGGACAGTCCTACGAGCAGTACTTC | TRBV12-3/TRBV12-4 | - | TRBJ2-7 | -
CASRGLAGEGEQYF | TGTGCCAGTAGGGGACTAGCGGGAGAGGGCGAGCAGTACTTC | TRBV19 | - | TRBJ2-7 | TRBD2
CASSFLDRGSREQYF | TGTGCCAGCAGCTTCTTGGACAGGGGATCGAGGGAGCAGTACTTC | TRBV27 | once | TRBJ2-7 | TRBD1
CASSSRPGQSHTDTQYF | TGTGCCAGTAGTTCCCGACCGGGACAGAGCCACACAGATACGCAGTATTTT | TRBV19 | - | TRBJ2-3 | TRBD1